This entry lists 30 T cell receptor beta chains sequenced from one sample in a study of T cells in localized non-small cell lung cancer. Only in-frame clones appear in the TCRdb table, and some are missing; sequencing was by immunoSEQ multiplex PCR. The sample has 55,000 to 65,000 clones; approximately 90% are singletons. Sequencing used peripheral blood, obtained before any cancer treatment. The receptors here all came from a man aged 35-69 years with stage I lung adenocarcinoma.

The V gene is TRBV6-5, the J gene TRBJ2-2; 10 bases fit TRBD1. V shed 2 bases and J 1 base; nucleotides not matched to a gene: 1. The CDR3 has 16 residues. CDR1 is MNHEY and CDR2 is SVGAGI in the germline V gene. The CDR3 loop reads CASSYRDRGNTGELFF. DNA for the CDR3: TGTGCCAGCAGTTACAGGGACAGGGGGAACACCGGGGAGCTGTTTTTT.

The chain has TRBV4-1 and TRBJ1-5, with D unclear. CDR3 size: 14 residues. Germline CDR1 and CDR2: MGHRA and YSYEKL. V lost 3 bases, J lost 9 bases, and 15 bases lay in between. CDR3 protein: CASSHLRAVGPQHF. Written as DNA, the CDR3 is TGCGCCAGCAGCCACCTACGGGCGGTCGGGCCCCAGCATTTT.

The CDR3: CASSTGSSRGQPQHF. CDR3 sequence (DNA): TGTGCCAGTAGTACTGGCTCTTCTAGGGGTCAGCCCCAGCATTTT. The chain employs TRBV19 and TRBJ1-5; maybe TRBD1 (5 bases). Between the trimmed V and J ends, which lost 4 bases and 6 bases, there was a span of 16 bases. Germline loops: CDR1 LNHDA, CDR2 SQIVND (reference sequence). The CDR3 is 15 residues long.

CDR3: CASSEYSTDTQYF. The CDR3 coding sequence is TGCGCCAGCAGCGAATATAGCACAGATACGCAGTATTTT. V usage is TRBV5-1 and J usage is TRBJ2-3; D is unclear. The CDR3 covers 13 residues. Germline V gene data show CDR1 as SGHRS and CDR2 as YFSETQ. With 4 bases removed from V and 0 bases from J, the gap between germline ends came to 6 bases.

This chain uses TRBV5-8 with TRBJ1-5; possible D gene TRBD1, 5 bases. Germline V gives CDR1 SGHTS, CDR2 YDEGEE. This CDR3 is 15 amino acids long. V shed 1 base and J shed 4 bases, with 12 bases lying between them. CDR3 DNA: TGTGCCAGCAGCTTGTGGGACCGGTCAAATCAGCCCCAGCATTTT. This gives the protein CASSLWDRSNQPQHF.

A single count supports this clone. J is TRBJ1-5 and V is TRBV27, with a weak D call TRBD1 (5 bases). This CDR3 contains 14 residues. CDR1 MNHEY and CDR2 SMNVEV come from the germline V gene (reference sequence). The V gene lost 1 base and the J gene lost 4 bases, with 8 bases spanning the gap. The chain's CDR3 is CASSLWGRNQPQHF. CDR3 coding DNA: TGTGCCAGCAGTTTATGGGGCAGAAATCAGCCCCAGCATTTT.

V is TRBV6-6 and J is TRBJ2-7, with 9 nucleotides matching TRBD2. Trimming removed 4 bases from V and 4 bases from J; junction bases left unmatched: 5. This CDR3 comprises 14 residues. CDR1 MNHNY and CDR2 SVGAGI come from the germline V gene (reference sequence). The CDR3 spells CASSLIAGAYEQYF. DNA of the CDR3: TGTGCCAGCAGTTTGATAGCGGGAGCTTACGAGCAGTACTTC.

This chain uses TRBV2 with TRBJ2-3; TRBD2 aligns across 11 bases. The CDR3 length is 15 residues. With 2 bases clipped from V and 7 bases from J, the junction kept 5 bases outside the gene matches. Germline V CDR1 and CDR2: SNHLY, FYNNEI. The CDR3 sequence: CASSESSGRGNTQYF. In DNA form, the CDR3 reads TGTGCCAGCAGTGAAAGTAGCGGGAGGGGTAATACGCAGTATTTT.

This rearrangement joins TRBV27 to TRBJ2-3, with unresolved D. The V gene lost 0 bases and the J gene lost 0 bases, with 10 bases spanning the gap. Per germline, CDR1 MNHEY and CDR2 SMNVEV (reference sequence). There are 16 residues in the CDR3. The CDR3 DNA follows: TGTGCCAGCAGTTTATCGGTCGCGACTAGCACAGATACGCAGTATTTT. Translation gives CASSLSVATSTDTQYF.

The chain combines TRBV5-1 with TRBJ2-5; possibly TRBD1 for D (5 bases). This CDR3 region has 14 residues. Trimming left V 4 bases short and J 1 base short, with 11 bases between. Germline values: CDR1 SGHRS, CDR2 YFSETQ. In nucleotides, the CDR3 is TGCGCCAGCAGCCTGAGTACAGGCCAAGAGACCCAGTACTTC. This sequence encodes CASSLSTGQETQYF.

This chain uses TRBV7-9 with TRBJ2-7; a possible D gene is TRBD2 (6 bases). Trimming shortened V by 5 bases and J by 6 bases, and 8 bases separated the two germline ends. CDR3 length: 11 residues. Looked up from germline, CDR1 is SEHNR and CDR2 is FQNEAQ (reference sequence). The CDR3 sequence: CASSRDFEQYF. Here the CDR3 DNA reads TGTGCCAGCAGCAGGGACTTCGAGCAGTACTTC. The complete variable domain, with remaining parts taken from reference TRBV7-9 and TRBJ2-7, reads DTGVSQNPRHKITKRGQNVTFRCDPISEHNRLYWYRQTLGQGPEFLTYFQNEAQLEKSRLLSDRFSAERPKGSFSTLEIQRTEQGDSAMYLCASSRDFEQYFGPGTRLTVT.

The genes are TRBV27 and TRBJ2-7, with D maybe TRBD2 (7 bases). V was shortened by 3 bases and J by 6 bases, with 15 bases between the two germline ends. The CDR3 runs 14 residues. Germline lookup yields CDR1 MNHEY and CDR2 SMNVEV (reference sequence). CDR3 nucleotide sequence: TGTGCCAGCAGTTTGGTGGGAGGGACACCCGAGCAGTACTTC. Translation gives CASSLVGGTPEQYF.

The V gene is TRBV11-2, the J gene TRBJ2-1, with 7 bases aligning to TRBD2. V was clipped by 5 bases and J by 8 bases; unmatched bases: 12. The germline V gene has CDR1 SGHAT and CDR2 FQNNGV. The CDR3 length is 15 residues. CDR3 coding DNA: TGTGCCAGCAGCCAGGATCTAGGGGAGGGTTATGAGCAGTTCTTC. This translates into CASSQDLGEGYEQFF.

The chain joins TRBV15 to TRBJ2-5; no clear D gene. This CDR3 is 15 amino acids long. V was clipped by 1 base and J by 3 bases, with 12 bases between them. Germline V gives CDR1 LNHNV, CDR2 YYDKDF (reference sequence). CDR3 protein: CATSRARIDKETQYF. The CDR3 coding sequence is TGTGCCACCAGCAGAGCGCGGATCGACAAAGAGACCCAGTACTTC. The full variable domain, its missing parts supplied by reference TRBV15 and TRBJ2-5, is DAMVIQNPRYQVTQFGKPVTLSCSQTLNHNVMYWYQQKSSQAPKLLFHYYDKDFNNEADTPDNFQSRRPNTSFCFLDIRSPGLGDTAMYLCATSRARIDKETQYFGPGTRLLVL.

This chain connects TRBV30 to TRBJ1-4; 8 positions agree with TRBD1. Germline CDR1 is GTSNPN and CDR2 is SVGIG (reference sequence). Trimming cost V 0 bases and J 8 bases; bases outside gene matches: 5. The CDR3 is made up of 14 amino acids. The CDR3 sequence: CAWSVTGGGEKLFF. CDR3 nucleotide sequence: TGTGCCTGGAGTGTAACAGGGGGAGGCGAAAAACTGTTTTTT.

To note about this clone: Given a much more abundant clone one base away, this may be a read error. In DNA form, the CDR3 reads TGTGCCAGCAGCGTGGGACCTTATGGCTACACCTTC. Encoded protein: CASSVGPYGYTF. The chain combines TRBV11-1 with TRBJ1-2; perhaps TRBD1 as D (5 bases). Looked up from germline, CDR1 is SGHAT and CDR2 is FQDESV (reference sequence). V lost 5 bases and J lost 5, with 9 bases in between. The CDR3 runs to 12 residues.

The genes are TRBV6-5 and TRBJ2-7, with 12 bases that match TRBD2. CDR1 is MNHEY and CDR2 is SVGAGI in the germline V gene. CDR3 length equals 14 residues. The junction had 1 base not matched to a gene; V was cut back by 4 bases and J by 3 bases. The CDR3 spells CASSSGLAGYEQYF. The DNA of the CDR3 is TGTGCCAGCAGTTCGGGACTAGCGGGCTACGAGCAGTACTTC.

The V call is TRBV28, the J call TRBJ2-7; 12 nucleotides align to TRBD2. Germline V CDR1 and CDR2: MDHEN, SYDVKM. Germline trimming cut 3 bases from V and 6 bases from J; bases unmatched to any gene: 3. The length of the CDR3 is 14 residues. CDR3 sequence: CASSFRLAGVEQYF. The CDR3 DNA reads TGTGCCAGCAGTTTCAGACTAGCGGGAGTCGAGCAGTACTTC.

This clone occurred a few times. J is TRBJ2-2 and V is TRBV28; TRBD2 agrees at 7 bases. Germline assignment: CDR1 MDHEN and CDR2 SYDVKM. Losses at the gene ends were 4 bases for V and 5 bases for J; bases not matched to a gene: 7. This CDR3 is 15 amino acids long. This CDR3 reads CASSSPREVTGELFF. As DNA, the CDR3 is TGTGCCAGCAGTTCCCCACGGGAGGTAACCGGGGAGCTGTTTTTT.

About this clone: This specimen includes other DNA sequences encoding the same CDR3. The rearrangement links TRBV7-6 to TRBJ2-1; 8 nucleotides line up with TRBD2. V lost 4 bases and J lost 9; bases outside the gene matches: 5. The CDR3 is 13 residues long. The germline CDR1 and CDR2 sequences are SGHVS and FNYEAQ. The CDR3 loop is CASSSGLVAEQFF. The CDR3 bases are TGTGCCAGCAGCTCGGGACTAGTTGCTGAGCAGTTCTTC.

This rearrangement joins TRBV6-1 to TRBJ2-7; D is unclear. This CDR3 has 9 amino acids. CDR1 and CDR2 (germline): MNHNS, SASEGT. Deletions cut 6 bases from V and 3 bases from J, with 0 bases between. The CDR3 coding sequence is TGTGCCAGCAGCTACGAGCAGTACTTC. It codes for CASSYEQYF.

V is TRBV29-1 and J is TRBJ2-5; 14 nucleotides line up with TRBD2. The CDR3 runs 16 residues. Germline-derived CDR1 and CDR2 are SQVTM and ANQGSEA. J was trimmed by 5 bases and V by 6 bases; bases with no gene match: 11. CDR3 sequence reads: CSVTGTSGRSWETQYF. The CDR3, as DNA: TGCAGCGTAACCGGGACTAGCGGGAGATCTTGGGAGACCCAGTACTTC. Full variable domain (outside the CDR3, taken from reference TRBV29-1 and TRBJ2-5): SAVISQKPSRDICQRGTSLTIQCQVDSQVTMMFWYRQQPGQSLTLIATANQGSEATYESGFVIDKFPISRPNLTFSTLTVSNMSPEDSSIYLCSVTGTSGRSWETQYFGPGTRLLVL.

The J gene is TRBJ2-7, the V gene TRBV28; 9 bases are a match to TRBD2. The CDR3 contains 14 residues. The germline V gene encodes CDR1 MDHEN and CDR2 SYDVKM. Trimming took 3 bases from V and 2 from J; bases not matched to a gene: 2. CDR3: CASSFLAGPYEQYF. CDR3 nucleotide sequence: TGTGCCAGCAGTTTCCTAGCGGGGCCCTACGAGCAGTACTTC.

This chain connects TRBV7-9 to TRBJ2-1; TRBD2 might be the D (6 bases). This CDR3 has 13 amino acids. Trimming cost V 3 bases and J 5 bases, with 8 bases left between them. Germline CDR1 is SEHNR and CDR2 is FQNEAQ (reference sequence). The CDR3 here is CASSFLANNEQFF. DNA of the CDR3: TGTGCCAGCAGCTTTCTAGCGAACAATGAGCAGTTCTTC.

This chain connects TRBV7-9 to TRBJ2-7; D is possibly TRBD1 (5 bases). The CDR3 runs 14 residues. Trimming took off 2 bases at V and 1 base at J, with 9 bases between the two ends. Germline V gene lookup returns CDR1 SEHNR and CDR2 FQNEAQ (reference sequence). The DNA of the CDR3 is TGTGCCAGCAGCTTATCAGGGCGGTCCTACGAGCAGTACTTC. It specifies CASSLSGRSYEQYF.

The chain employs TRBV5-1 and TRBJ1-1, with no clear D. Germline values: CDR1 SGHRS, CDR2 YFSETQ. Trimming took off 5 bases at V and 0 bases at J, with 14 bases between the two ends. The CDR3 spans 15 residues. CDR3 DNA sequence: TGCGCCAGCAGAAAAGAGTCGGCTTTGAACACTGAAGCTTTCTTT. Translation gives CASRKESALNTEAFF.

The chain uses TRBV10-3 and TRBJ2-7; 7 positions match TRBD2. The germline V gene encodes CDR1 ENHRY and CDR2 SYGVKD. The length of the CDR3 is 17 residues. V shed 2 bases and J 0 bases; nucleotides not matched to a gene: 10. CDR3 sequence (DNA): TGTGCCATCAGTGAGCCGACAGAGCGGGGAAGCTCCTACGAGCAGTACTTC. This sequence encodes CAISEPTERGSSYEQYF.

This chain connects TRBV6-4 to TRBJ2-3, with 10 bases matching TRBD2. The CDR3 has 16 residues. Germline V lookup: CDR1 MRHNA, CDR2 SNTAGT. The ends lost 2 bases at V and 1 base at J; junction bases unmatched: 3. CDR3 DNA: TGTGCCAGCAGTGACACCGGGACTAGCGGCACAGATACGCAGTATTTT. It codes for CASSDTGTSGTDTQYF.

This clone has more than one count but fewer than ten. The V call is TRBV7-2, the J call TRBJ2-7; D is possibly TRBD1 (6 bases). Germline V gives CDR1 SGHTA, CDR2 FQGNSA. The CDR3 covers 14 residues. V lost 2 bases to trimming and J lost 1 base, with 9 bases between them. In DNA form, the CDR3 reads TGTGCCAGCAGCTTACAACAGGGTTCCTACGAGCAGTACTTC. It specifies CASSLQQGSYEQYF.

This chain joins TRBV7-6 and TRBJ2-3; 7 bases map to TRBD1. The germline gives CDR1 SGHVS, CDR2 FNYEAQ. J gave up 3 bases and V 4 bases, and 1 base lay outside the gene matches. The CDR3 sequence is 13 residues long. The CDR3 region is CASSSQGTDTQYF. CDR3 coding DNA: TGTGCCAGCAGCTCACAGGGGACAGATACGCAGTATTTT.